The T cell receptor beta chain under discussion was sequenced for a study of regulatory T cells in long-lasting Graves disease. Arm-PCR with iRepertoire HTBI primers amplified the CDR3 regions for these TCR beta libraries. TCRdb recomputed calls from the multiplex PCR reads with MiXCR, one row per CDR3 protein. The sample includes around 240,000 distinct CDR3 sequences, around 19% of them seen just once. Germline V gives CDR1 SEHNR, CDR2 FQNEAQ (reference sequence). Trimming took 10 bases from V and 7 from J; bases not matched to a gene: 8. This CDR3 spans 12 amino acids. Described time point: newly diagnosed GD, antithyroid drugs for less than 3 months. After RNA was extracted from PBMCs, the TCR library was made from it. Graves' disease diagnosis relied on American Thyroid Association guidelines. This sample was also put to use in a study of T cells in Graves' hyperthyroidism and ophthalmopathy.

The specimen comprised peripheral blood mononuclear cells (PBMCs), sampled at new diagnosis, from a patient treated with antithyroid drugs. The rearrangement joins TRBV7-9 to TRBJ2-5, with TRBD2 matching 8 bases. This TCR came from a woman aged 25 to 39 with Graves disease. DNA for the CDR3: TGTGCCATTCCAGCGGGAGAAGTGACCCAGTACTTC. It translates to CAIPAGEVTQYF.